Listed below are T cell receptor beta chains from one sample, sequenced in a study of blood T cell repertoires in COVID-19. Sequencing used immunoSEQ multiplex PCR; TCRdb keeps in-frame clones, though not all of them. The sample consists of around 200,000 clones, about 81% of them appearing once. The sample taken for sequencing was PBMCs or T cells enriched from blood (not recorded which). Every receptor here comes from a man in his forties who had recovered from COVID-19. CDR3s include the opening cysteine and the closing phenylalanine or tryptophan. Fields, in order: V gene, J gene, clone size, D gene, CDR3 DNA, CDR3 protein. D genes are given only for firm matches. Clone size appears in some rows only: once, few, many, or a class for an expanded clone.

v_call: TRBV5-4; j_call: TRBJ1-4; clone_size: few; d_call: NA; cdr3_nt: TGTGCCAGCAGCTTGGATATCCAGGGGTCGGGTGAAAAACTGTTTTTT; cdr3_aa: CASSLDIQGSGEKLFF
v_call: TRBV3-1/TRBV3-2; j_call: TRBJ2-1; clone_size: NA; d_call: TRBD1; cdr3_nt: TGTGCCAGCAGCCACCGGGACAGGGAGTTCTTC; cdr3_aa: CASSHRDREFF
v_call: TRBV24-1; j_call: TRBJ2-1; clone_size: NA; d_call: NA; cdr3_nt: TGTGCCACCAGTGACCTATCAACCCCTAATGAGCAGTTCTTC; cdr3_aa: CATSDLSTPNEQFF
v_call: TRBV12-5; j_call: TRBJ2-1; clone_size: NA; d_call: TRBD1; cdr3_nt: TGTGCTAGTGGGCCGGGGACAGTCTCCTACAATGAGCAGTTCTTC; cdr3_aa: CASGPGTVSYNEQFF
v_call: TRBV2; j_call: TRBJ2-7; clone_size: NA; d_call: TRBD2; cdr3_nt: TGTGCCAGCAGGGGGACTAGCGGGACTGGCGAGCAGTACTTC; cdr3_aa: CASRGTSGTGEQYF
v_call: TRBV18; j_call: TRBJ2-5; clone_size: NA; d_call: NA; cdr3_nt: TGTGCCAGCTCCTTCGACAGCTACCAAGAGACCCAGTACTTC; cdr3_aa: CASSFDSYQETQYF
v_call: TRBV6-5; j_call: TRBJ1-5; clone_size: NA; d_call: TRBD1; cdr3_nt: TGTGCCAGCACCCTGGGACAGTTGAGCAATCAGCCCCAGCATTTT; cdr3_aa: CASTLGQLSNQPQHF
v_call: TRBV30; j_call: TRBJ2-3; clone_size: once; d_call: TRBD2; cdr3_nt: TGTGCCTGGAGGGGACTAGCGGGAGGATGGTTGGCAGATACGCAGTATTTT; cdr3_aa: CAWRGLAGGWLADTQYF
v_call: TRBV7-9; j_call: TRBJ1-1; clone_size: NA; d_call: NA; cdr3_nt: TGTGCCAGCAGTCATGGACTAACCTTAGGGAACACTGAAGCTTTCTTT; cdr3_aa: CASSHGLTLGNTEAFF
v_call: TRBV20-1; j_call: TRBJ1-1; clone_size: NA; d_call: NA; cdr3_nt: TGCAGTGCTAGTGGTCGGGGGGCTATTGAAGCTTTCTTT; cdr3_aa: CSASGRGAIEAFF
v_call: TRBV19; j_call: TRBJ2-1; clone_size: NA; d_call: NA; cdr3_nt: TGTGCCAGTAGGGCCACTGGCGGGAACGTTGGAGAGCAGTTCTTC; cdr3_aa: CASRATGGNVGEQFF
v_call: TRBV10-3; j_call: TRBJ1-2; clone_size: NA; d_call: NA; cdr3_nt: TGTGCCATCAGGGGTGGGGGGAAGGACTATGGCTACACCTTC; cdr3_aa: CAIRGGGKDYGYTF
v_call: TRBV5-4; j_call: TRBJ1-5; clone_size: NA; d_call: NA; cdr3_nt: TGTGCCAGCAGCTTACAGGGCGCGGATCAGCCCCAGCATTTT; cdr3_aa: CASSLQGADQPQHF
v_call: TRBV7-8; j_call: TRBJ1-2; clone_size: NA; d_call: TRBD1; cdr3_nt: TGTGCCAGCAGCGCACAGGGGGCGCTTAACTATGGCTACACCTTC; cdr3_aa: CASSAQGALNYGYTF
v_call: TRBV7-9; j_call: TRBJ2-7; clone_size: NA; d_call: TRBD2; cdr3_nt: TGTGCCAGCAGCTTAGTTGGCCAGTCTAGCGGGATTTCGTACGAGCAGTACTTC; cdr3_aa: CASSLVGQSSGISYEQYF
v_call: TRBV18; j_call: TRBJ1-1; clone_size: NA; d_call: NA; cdr3_nt: TGTGCCAGCTCACCACCCCCAGGGGAACCGCTGAACACTGAAGCTTTCTTT; cdr3_aa: CASSPPPGEPLNTEAFF
v_call: TRBV25-1; j_call: TRBJ1-2; clone_size: NA; d_call: NA; cdr3_nt: TGTGCCAGCAGTGAAGTAAACAGGGTCTATGGCTACACCTTC; cdr3_aa: CASSEVNRVYGYTF
v_call: TRBV10-3; j_call: TRBJ2-3; clone_size: NA; d_call: TRBD2; cdr3_nt: TGTGCCATCAGTGAATCTGGGCTAGCGGGAGGATATACGCAGTATTTT; cdr3_aa: CAISESGLAGGYTQYF
v_call: TRBV4-1; j_call: TRBJ1-2; clone_size: NA; d_call: TRBD1; cdr3_nt: TGCGCCAGCAGCCAAGTGGGGGGCTCAGGGGGCAACTATGGCTACACCTTC; cdr3_aa: CASSQVGGSGGNYGYTF
v_call: TRBV4-1; j_call: TRBJ2-5; clone_size: NA; d_call: TRBD2; cdr3_nt: TGCGCCAGCAGCCAAGAATTCGGGTGGACTAGCGGGAGGGGGGACCAAGAGACCCAGTACTTC; cdr3_aa: CASSQEFGWTSGRGDQETQYF
v_call: TRBV14; j_call: TRBJ2-5; clone_size: NA; d_call: TRBD2; cdr3_nt: TGTGCCAGCAGCCAATCCTCCTTTAGCGGGGGGGCCCAAGAGACCCAGTACTTC; cdr3_aa: CASSQSSFSGGAQETQYF
v_call: TRBV7-3; j_call: TRBJ2-3; clone_size: NA; d_call: TRBD1; cdr3_nt: TGTGCCAGCAGCTTAGACAGGGTTAGCACAGATACGCAGTATTTT; cdr3_aa: CASSLDRVSTDTQYF
v_call: TRBV27; j_call: TRBJ1-6; clone_size: NA; d_call: NA; cdr3_nt: TGTGCCAGCAGTTTAAGGGCAGGGGTCTCCTATAATTCACCCCTCCACTTT; cdr3_aa: CASSLRAGVSYNSPLHF
v_call: TRBV5-6; j_call: TRBJ2-7; clone_size: NA; d_call: TRBD1; cdr3_nt: TGTGCCAGCAGCCTGGGACAGGGGGCGGGCTACGAGCAGTACTTC; cdr3_aa: CASSLGQGAGYEQYF
v_call: TRBV3-1/TRBV3-2; j_call: TRBJ1-2; clone_size: few; d_call: NA; cdr3_nt: TGTGCCAGCAGCCGGACACGGGTTAACTATGGCTACACCTTC; cdr3_aa: CASSRTRVNYGYTF
v_call: TRBV19; j_call: TRBJ1-2; clone_size: once; d_call: TRBD1; cdr3_nt: TGTGCCACAAGACAGGGGGCGTATGGCTACACCTTC; cdr3_aa: CATRQGAYGYTF
v_call: TRBV7-9; j_call: TRBJ1-2; clone_size: NA; d_call: TRBD1; cdr3_nt: TGTGCCAGCAGCTTACCGGGACAGGGGGCTTTGTGGGGCTACACCTTC; cdr3_aa: CASSLPGQGALWGYTF
v_call: TRBV27; j_call: TRBJ1-2; clone_size: NA; d_call: NA; cdr3_nt: TGTGCCAGCAGTCCCTTCGAGGGGGGGAGGGATGGCTACACCTTC; cdr3_aa: CASSPFEGGRDGYTF
v_call: TRBV5-1; j_call: TRBJ1-6; clone_size: NA; d_call: NA; cdr3_nt: TGCGCCAGCAGCTTGGGAATTAACACCTATAATTCACCCCTCCACTTT; cdr3_aa: CASSLGINTYNSPLHF
v_call: TRBV19; j_call: TRBJ2-4; clone_size: NA; d_call: NA; cdr3_nt: TGTGCCAGTAGTTCGCGAGCCCGAAGTGAAGACATTCAGTACTTC; cdr3_aa: CASSSRARSEDIQYF
v_call: TRBV7-2; j_call: TRBJ2-5; clone_size: NA; d_call: TRBD2; cdr3_nt: TGTGCCAGCAGCTTAGGGCTGCGGGGGGGAGAGACCCAGTACTTC; cdr3_aa: CASSLGLRGGETQYF
v_call: TRBV7-9; j_call: TRBJ1-3; clone_size: NA; d_call: NA; cdr3_nt: TGTGCCAGCAGCCCCTTACAGCCTGGAAACACCATATATTTT; cdr3_aa: CASSPLQPGNTIYF
v_call: TRBV6-1; j_call: TRBJ1-5; clone_size: NA; d_call: NA; cdr3_nt: TGTGCCAGCAGTGAAGGGCTTCAGCCCCAGCATTTT; cdr3_aa: CASSEGLQPQHF
v_call: TRBV5-4; j_call: TRBJ2-1; clone_size: NA; d_call: TRBD2; cdr3_nt: TGTGCCAGCACCGGGACTAGCGCGTACAATGAGCAGTTCTTC; cdr3_aa: CASTGTSAYNEQFF
v_call: TRBV9; j_call: TRBJ2-5; clone_size: few; d_call: NA; cdr3_nt: TGTGCCAGCAGCCCGCGGAGCCAAGAGACCCAGTACTTC; cdr3_aa: CASSPRSQETQYF
v_call: TRBV3-1/TRBV3-2; j_call: TRBJ1-5; clone_size: NA; d_call: TRBD1; cdr3_nt: TGTGCCAGCAGCCAAGGGACAGGGTATAATCAGCCCCAGCATTTT; cdr3_aa: CASSQGTGYNQPQHF
v_call: TRBV7-9; j_call: TRBJ1-3; clone_size: NA; d_call: NA; cdr3_nt: TGTGCCAGCAGCCCTAGGGGAAGGATGATAGGAAACACCATATATTTT; cdr3_aa: CASSPRGRMIGNTIYF
v_call: TRBV5-4; j_call: TRBJ2-5; clone_size: NA; d_call: NA; cdr3_nt: TGTGCCAGCAGCTTGAAACGCGGGACAGCTTCCAAGGCAGGGGAGACCCAGTACTTC; cdr3_aa: CASSLKRGTASKAGETQYF
v_call: TRBV28; j_call: TRBJ1-3; clone_size: NA; d_call: TRBD1; cdr3_nt: TGTGCCAGCAGAAACACAGGGGGCTCTGGAAACACCATATATTTT; cdr3_aa: CASRNTGGSGNTIYF
v_call: TRBV6-5; j_call: TRBJ2-1; clone_size: NA; d_call: TRBD1; cdr3_nt: TGTGCCTCGATAGTCGGGACAGGGGCCAATGAGCAGTTCTTC; cdr3_aa: CASIVGTGANEQFF
v_call: TRBV7-6; j_call: TRBJ1-4; clone_size: NA; d_call: NA; cdr3_nt: TGTGCCAGCAGCCCCTCTGATGAAAAACTGTTTTTT; cdr3_aa: CASSPSDEKLFF
v_call: TRBV6-4; j_call: TRBJ2-1; clone_size: NA; d_call: TRBD1; cdr3_nt: TGTGCCAGCAGAAACACAGGGGGCGCTCGGAATGAGCAGTTCTTC; cdr3_aa: CASRNTGGARNEQFF
v_call: TRBV5-1; j_call: TRBJ1-1; clone_size: few; d_call: NA; cdr3_nt: TGCGCCAGCAGCTTCGATTGGCCGAACACTGAAGCTTTCTTT; cdr3_aa: CASSFDWPNTEAFF
v_call: TRBV19; j_call: TRBJ1-5; clone_size: once; d_call: TRBD1; cdr3_nt: TGTGCCAGTCTAGACCCCGACAGGGGGCACGGCAATCAGCCCCAGCATTTT; cdr3_aa: CASLDPDRGHGNQPQHF
v_call: TRBV19; j_call: TRBJ1-5; clone_size: NA; d_call: TRBD1; cdr3_nt: TGTGCCAGTAGTATATTGGGACAGGGGACCAATCAGCCCCAGCATTTT; cdr3_aa: CASSILGQGTNQPQHF
v_call: TRBV11-3; j_call: TRBJ2-3; clone_size: once; d_call: NA; cdr3_nt: TGTGCCAGCAGCTCGGGACAACCAGATACGCAGTATTTT; cdr3_aa: CASSSGQPDTQYF
v_call: TRBV5-1; j_call: TRBJ1-1; clone_size: NA; d_call: NA; cdr3_nt: TGCGCCAGCAGCTTGGCCGAATCGGGTTTGGCGAACACTGAAGCTTTCTTT; cdr3_aa: CASSLAESGLANTEAFF
v_call: TRBV7-9; j_call: TRBJ1-6; clone_size: NA; d_call: NA; cdr3_nt: TGTGCCAGCAGCTTTCCCCGCGGGCAGTCCGACTCCTATAATTCACCCCTCCACTTT; cdr3_aa: CASSFPRGQSDSYNSPLHF
v_call: TRBV4-2; j_call: TRBJ2-7; clone_size: NA; d_call: TRBD2; cdr3_nt: TGTGCCAGCAGCCAAGATTGGAGCGGACTAGCCTACGAGCAGTACTTC; cdr3_aa: CASSQDWSGLAYEQYF
v_call: TRBV24-1; j_call: TRBJ2-3; clone_size: NA; d_call: TRBD1; cdr3_nt: TGTGCCACCAGTACCGGACAGGGTGGGGCAGATACGCAGTATTTT; cdr3_aa: CATSTGQGGADTQYF
v_call: TRBV10-3; j_call: TRBJ2-1; clone_size: NA; d_call: TRBD2; cdr3_nt: TGTGCCATCAGTGTGGGGCGGGAGGGCCCCGATGAGCAGTTCTTC; cdr3_aa: CAISVGREGPDEQFF
v_call: TRBV2; j_call: TRBJ2-5; clone_size: few; d_call: NA; cdr3_nt: TGTGCCAGCAGAGCCGGACATGGCGCCGAGACCCAGTACTTC; cdr3_aa: CASRAGHGAETQYF
v_call: TRBV3-1/TRBV3-2; j_call: TRBJ2-7; clone_size: NA; d_call: NA; cdr3_nt: TGTGCCAGCAGCCAAGAGCGTGGGCCCTCCCAGGGCTACGAGCAGTACTTC; cdr3_aa: CASSQERGPSQGYEQYF
v_call: TRBV7-8; j_call: TRBJ1-2; clone_size: NA; d_call: NA; cdr3_nt: TGTGCCAGCAGCTCCTACAGGGAAAGGAACTATGGCTACACCTTC; cdr3_aa: CASSSYRERNYGYTF
v_call: TRBV4-2; j_call: TRBJ1-3; clone_size: NA; d_call: NA; cdr3_nt: TGTGCCAGCAGCCCGACAGTCTCCTCTGGAAACACCATATATTTT; cdr3_aa: CASSPTVSSGNTIYF